Presented here are 21 T cell receptor beta chains from one specimen sequenced in a study of T cell responses to AZD1222 COVID-19 vaccine. The table came from immunoSEQ multiplex PCR; TCRdb's copy has only in-frame clones and leaves some out. The data hold 160,000 or so clones, with approximately 86% observed a single time. Sequencing used peripheral blood, obtained after recovery from COVID-19. Every receptor here comes from an adult who had recovered from COVID-19.

This clone was detected only once. V and J are TRBV6-5 and TRBJ1-1, with a tentative D call TRBD1 (5 bases). Trimming cost V 2 bases and J 5 bases, with 9 bases left between them. The germline V gene has CDR1 MNHEY and CDR2 SVGAGI. The CDR3 loop spans 13 amino acids. The CDR3, as DNA: TGTGCCAGCAGTTACCTAAGGGGTACTGAAGCTTTCTTT. It specifies CASSYLRGTEAFF.

The rearrangement uses TRBV5-4 and TRBJ1-1; 9 nucleotides align to TRBD1. CDR1 SGHNT and CDR2 YYREEE come from the germline V gene (reference sequence). The trim removed 4 bases at V and 1 base at J, leaving 2 bases unmatched. The CDR3 spans 14 residues. This CDR3 reads CASSPGQGNTEAFF. The CDR3 nucleotides read TGTGCCAGCAGCCCGGGACAGGGGAACACTGAAGCTTTCTTT.

The chain joins TRBV29-1 to TRBJ2-7; tentative D call: TRBD2 (6 bases). CDR1 SQVTM and CDR2 ANQGSEA come from the germline V gene. V lost 7 bases and J 1 base, leaving 11 bases between the germline ends. This CDR3 has 12 amino acids. The CDR3: CSAETRSYEQYF. The DNA of the CDR3 is TGCAGCGCCGAGACTAGATCCTACGAGCAGTACTTC.

This chain links TRBV10-2 with TRBJ1-3; D perhaps matches TRBD1 (5 bases). Deletions cut 3 bases from V and 1 base from J, with 22 bases between. Germline-derived CDR1 and CDR2 are WSHSY and SAAADI. The CDR3 has 19 amino acids. The CDR3 region has the DNA TGCGCCAGCAGTGATTATCTGACAGCTACCACTCTATCTGGAAACACCATATATTTT. Protein product: CASSDYLTATTLSGNTIYF.

This chain joins TRBV7-3 and TRBJ2-1, with D possibly matching TRBD1 (6 bases). Germline CDR1 SGHTA, CDR2 FQGTGA. V was shortened by 6 bases and J by 6 bases, with 12 bases between the two germline ends. The CDR3 loop spans 13 amino acids. The CDR3 here is CASRSGAANEQFF. CDR3 DNA: TGTGCCAGCAGATCAGGGGCCGCCAATGAGCAGTTCTTC. The full variable domain, rest sourced from reference TRBV7-3 and TRBJ2-1, is GAGVSQTPSNKVTEKGKYVELRCDPISGHTALYWYRQSLGQGPEFLIYFQGTGAADDSGLPNDRFFAVRPEGSVSTLKIQRTERGDSAVYLCASRSGAANEQFFGPGTRLTVL.

The rearrangement links TRBV27 to TRBJ2-1; D is tentatively TRBD1 or TRBD2 (6 bases each). This CDR3 comprises 15 residues. Trimming stripped 8 bases from V and 4 bases from J, with 18 bases between. The V gene's germline CDR1 is MNHEY and CDR2 SMNVEV (reference sequence). The CDR3 loop is CASSKGGGRYNEQFF. For the CDR3, the DNA is TGTGCCAGCTCCAAGGGGGGAGGACGGTACAATGAGCAGTTCTTC.

The sample holds a few counts of this clone. This chain connects TRBV3-1 (or the pseudogene TRBV3-2) to TRBJ1-4, with a tentative D call TRBD1 (5 bases). This CDR3 is 14 amino acids long. Germline CDR1 and CDR2: LGHDT and YNNKEL (reference sequence). The germline V and J ends were trimmed by 2 bases and 11 bases, with 15 bases remaining between them. The CDR3 nucleotides read TGTGCCAGCAGCCAATCTTTCGTTGGGACGAAACTGTTTTTT. Translating it yields CASSQSFVGTKLFF.

The chain couples TRBV7-8 to TRBJ2-7; maybe TRBD1 (5 bases). CDR3 length: 14 amino acids. Germline assignment: CDR1 SGHVS and CDR2 FQNEAQ. V lost 1 base and J lost 3, with 10 bases in between. CDR3 nucleotide sequence: TGTGCCAGCAGCTTAGGCGTACAGGTCTACGAGCAGTACTTC. Amino acid sequence: CASSLGVQVYEQYF.

The chain couples TRBV5-1 to TRBJ2-5, with 7 bases identical to TRBD1. CDR1 is SGHRS, CDR2 YFSETQ, per germline. CDR3 size: 15 residues. V was pared by 1 base and J by 3 bases, with 6 bases of the junction left unmatched. DNA of the CDR3: TGCGCCAGCAGCTTGTTAGGGACAGAAGAAGAGACCCAGTACTTC. Amino acid sequence: CASSLLGTEEETQYF.

The gene calls are TRBV7-8 and TRBJ2-7, with D unresolved. The germline CDR1 and CDR2 sequences are SGHVS and FQNEAQ. This CDR3 is built from 14 residues. The germline V and J ends were trimmed by 1 base and 0 bases, with 7 bases remaining between them. CDR3 nucleotides: TGTGCCAGCAGCTTAGGCTACAGCTCCTACGAGCAGTACTTC. Translating it yields CASSLGYSSYEQYF.

The chain uses TRBV7-6 and TRBJ2-7; 14 bases fit TRBD2. V shed 5 bases, J shed 0 bases, and the junction held 6 bases outside the gene matches. CDR3 length equals 17 residues. CDR1 SGHVS and CDR2 FNYEAQ come from the germline V gene. CDR3 residues: CASSLGTSGSYSYEQYF. In DNA, the CDR3 is TGTGCCAGCAGCCTCGGGACTAGCGGGAGCTACTCCTACGAGCAGTACTTC.

The chain couples TRBV11-2 to TRBJ2-1; no definite D call. The CDR3 loop spans 15 amino acids. In germline, CDR1 is SGHAT, CDR2 FQNNGV. Trimming stripped 0 bases from V and 3 bases from J, with 9 bases between. The CDR3 coding sequence is TGTGCCAGCAGCTTAGAAAGGACGAACTACAATGAGCAGTTCTTC. Translating gives CASSLERTNYNEQFF.

V usage is TRBV27 and J usage is TRBJ2-7, with a tentative D call TRBD1 (5 bases). Trimming took 2 bases from V and 1 from J, leaving 9 bases between them. CDR1 and CDR2 from the germline V gene are MNHEY and SMNVEV (reference sequence). This CDR3 has 14 amino acids. CDR3 in amino acids: CASSLQGWSYEQYF. The CDR3 DNA reads as TGTGCCAGCAGTTTACAGGGTTGGTCCTACGAGCAGTACTTC.

A few counts support this clone. The chain links TRBV7-2 to TRBJ2-2; 9 bases line up with TRBD2. From germline, CDR1 is SGHTA and CDR2 FQGNSA. The CDR3 extends over 15 amino acids. V trimming: 0 bases; J trimming: 5 bases; junction bases outside the gene matches: 1. The CDR3 nucleotides are TGTGCCAGCAGCTTAGCGCGGGGGGGGACCGGGGAGCTGTTTTTT. This codes for CASSLARGGTGELFF.

This chain joins TRBV29-1 and TRBJ1-2, with 8 bases fitting TRBD1. CDR1 is SQVTM, CDR2 ANQGSEA, per germline. This CDR3 has 14 residues. V shed 5 bases and J 9 bases; nucleotides not matched to a gene: 14. CDR3 nucleotides: TGCAGCGTTAGTAAGACAGGGGACTTAAGGAGCTACACCTTC. This translates into CSVSKTGDLRSYTF.

This clone was observed once. This chain links TRBV30 with TRBJ1-2; D uncertain. Trimming shortened V by 4 bases and J by 7 bases, and 4 bases separated the two germline ends. From germline, CDR1 is GTSNPN and CDR2 SVGIG (reference sequence). The CDR3 is made up of 9 amino acids. The CDR3 sequence: CAWIGGYTF. CDR3 nucleotide sequence: TGTGCCTGGATAGGTGGCTACACCTTC.

The rearrangement links TRBV2 to TRBJ1-6; 7 nucleotides align to TRBD1. This CDR3 region has 14 residues. Trimming at V came to 3 bases and at J to 10 bases, leaving 6 bases not matched to a gene. The germline V gene has CDR1 SNHLY and CDR2 FYNNEI. The DNA of the CDR3 is TGTGCCAGCAGTGATTCGACAGGGAGGTCACCCCTCCACTTT. It yields the protein CASSDSTGRSPLHF.

The CDR3 protein is CASSPGLAGLEQYF. As DNA, the CDR3 is TGTGCCAGCAGTCCGGGACTAGCGGGACTAGAGCAGTACTTC. The chain recombines TRBV27 with TRBJ2-7, with TRBD2 identical over 13 bases. The ends lost 5 bases at V and 7 bases at J; junction bases unmatched: 5. Looked up from germline, CDR1 is MNHEY and CDR2 is SMNVEV (reference sequence). There are 14 residues in the CDR3.

The chain is built from TRBV27 and TRBJ1-4; a possible D gene is TRBD1 (6 bases). CDR3 length: 14 residues. Germline assignment: CDR1 MNHEY and CDR2 SMNVEV (reference sequence). V lost 0 bases and J 8 bases, leaving 10 bases between the germline ends. CDR3 DNA sequence: TGTGCCAGCAGTTTATCAGGCAGGGGAGAAAAACTGTTTTTT. This sequence encodes CASSLSGRGEKLFF.

A word on this clone: An end of the junction differs from the germline gene, which may be a read error. V is TRBV7-2 and J is TRBJ2-7; D possibly corresponds to TRBD2 (5 bases). The length of the CDR3 is 14 residues. Germline V lookup: CDR1 SGHTA, CDR2 FQGNSA. CDR3 protein: CASTLRGSEDEQYF. CDR3 DNA sequence: TGTGCCAGCACCTTACGGGGAAGTGAGGACGAGCAGTACTTC.

This chain joins TRBV18 and TRBJ1-2, with 8 bases fitting TRBD1. Germline V gene data show CDR1 as KGHSH and CDR2 as LQKENI. The length of the CDR3 is 13 residues. V shed 6 bases, J shed 11 bases, and the junction held 11 bases outside the gene matches. The CDR3 DNA reads as TGTGCCAGCTCCCCAGACAGGGGTTCGGGATACACCTTC. Translated: CASSPDRGSGYTF.